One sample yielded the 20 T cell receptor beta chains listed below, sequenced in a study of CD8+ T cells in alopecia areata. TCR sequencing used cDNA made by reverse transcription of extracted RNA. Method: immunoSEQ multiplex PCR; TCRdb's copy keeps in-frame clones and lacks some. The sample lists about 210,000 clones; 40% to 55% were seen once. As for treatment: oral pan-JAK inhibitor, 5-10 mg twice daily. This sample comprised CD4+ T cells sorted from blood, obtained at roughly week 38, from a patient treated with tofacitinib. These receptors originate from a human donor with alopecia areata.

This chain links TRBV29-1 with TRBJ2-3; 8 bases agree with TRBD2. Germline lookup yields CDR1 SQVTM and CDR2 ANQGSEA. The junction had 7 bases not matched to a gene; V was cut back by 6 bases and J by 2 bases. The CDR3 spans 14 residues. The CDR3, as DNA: TGCAGCGTCTCCACTAGCGGCAACACAGATACGCAGTATTTT. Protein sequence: CSVSTSGNTDTQYF.

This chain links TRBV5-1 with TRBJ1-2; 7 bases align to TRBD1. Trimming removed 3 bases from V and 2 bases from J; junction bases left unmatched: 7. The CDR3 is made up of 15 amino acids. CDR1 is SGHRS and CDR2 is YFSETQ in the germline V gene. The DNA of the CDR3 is TGCGCCAGCAGCTGGGCAGGGACAGACAACTATGGCTACACCTTC. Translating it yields CASSWAGTDNYGYTF.

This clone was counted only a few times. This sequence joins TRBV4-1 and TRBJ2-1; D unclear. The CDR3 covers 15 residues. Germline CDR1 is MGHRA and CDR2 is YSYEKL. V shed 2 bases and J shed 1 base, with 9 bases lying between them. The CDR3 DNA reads TGCGCCAGCAGCCAACAGGACGGATCCTACAATGAGCAGTTCTTC. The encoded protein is CASSQQDGSYNEQFF.

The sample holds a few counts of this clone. The CDR3 DNA reads as TGTGCCAGCAGAAATCAAGAGAACTCCTACGAGCAGTACTTC. It encodes CASRNQENSYEQYF. This chain joins TRBV2 and TRBJ2-7; D gene unclear. The germline V and J ends were trimmed by 6 bases and 0 bases, with 12 bases remaining between them. The germline gives CDR1 SNHLY, CDR2 FYNNEI. The CDR3 loop spans 14 amino acids.

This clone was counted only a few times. CDR3 nucleotide sequence: TGTGCCAGCAGTTTGGGGGGGGGCAATCAGCCCCAGCATTTT. It codes for CASSLGGGNQPQHF. The chain uses TRBV27 and TRBJ1-5, with a tentative D call TRBD1 (5 bases). This CDR3 region has 14 residues. Per germline, CDR1 MNHEY and CDR2 SMNVEV (reference sequence). Trimming stripped 3 bases from V and 2 bases from J, with 8 bases between.

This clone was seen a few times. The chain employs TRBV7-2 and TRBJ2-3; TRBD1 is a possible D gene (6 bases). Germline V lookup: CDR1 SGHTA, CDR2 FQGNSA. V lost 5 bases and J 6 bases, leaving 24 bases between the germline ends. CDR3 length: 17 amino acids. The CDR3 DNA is TGTGCCAGCAGCCCAAGACGGCAGGGGATGGTCGGGGATACGCAGTATTTT. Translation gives CASSPRRQGMVGDTQYF.

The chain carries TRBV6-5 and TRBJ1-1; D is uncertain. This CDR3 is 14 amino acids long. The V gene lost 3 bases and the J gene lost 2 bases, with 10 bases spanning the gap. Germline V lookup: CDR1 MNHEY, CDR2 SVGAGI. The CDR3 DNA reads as TGTGCCAGCAGTTATCTGACTGGTAACACTGAAGCTTTCTTT. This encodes CASSYLTGNTEAFF.

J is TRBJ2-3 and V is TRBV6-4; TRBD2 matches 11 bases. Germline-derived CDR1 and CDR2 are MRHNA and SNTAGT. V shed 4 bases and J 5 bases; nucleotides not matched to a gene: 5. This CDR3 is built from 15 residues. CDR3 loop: CASSATSGSLDTQYF. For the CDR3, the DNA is TGTGCCAGCAGTGCCACTAGCGGGAGTTTAGATACGCAGTATTTT.

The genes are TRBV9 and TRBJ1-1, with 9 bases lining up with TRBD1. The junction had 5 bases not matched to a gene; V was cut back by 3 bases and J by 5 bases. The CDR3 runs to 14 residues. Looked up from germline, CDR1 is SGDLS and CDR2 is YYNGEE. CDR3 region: CASSASTGGTEAFF. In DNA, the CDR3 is TGTGCCAGCAGCGCCTCGACAGGGGGGACTGAAGCTTTCTTT.

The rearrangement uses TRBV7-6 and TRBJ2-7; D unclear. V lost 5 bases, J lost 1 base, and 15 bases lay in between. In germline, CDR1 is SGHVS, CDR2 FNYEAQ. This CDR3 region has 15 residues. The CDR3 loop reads CASSPVPTLSYEQYF. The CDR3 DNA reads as TGTGCCAGCAGCCCCGTTCCGACGCTTTCCTACGAGCAGTACTTC.

CDR3 residues: CASSLQIRRQSGRGYTF. The CDR3 DNA reads TGTGCCAGCAGCTTGCAGATACGCAGACAATCCGGAAGGGGCTACACCTTC. J is TRBJ1-2 and V is TRBV5-4; no definite D call. Germline V lookup: CDR1 SGHNT, CDR2 YYREEE (reference sequence). Trimming removed 1 base at V and 8 bases at J, with 24 bases between. The CDR3 runs 17 residues.

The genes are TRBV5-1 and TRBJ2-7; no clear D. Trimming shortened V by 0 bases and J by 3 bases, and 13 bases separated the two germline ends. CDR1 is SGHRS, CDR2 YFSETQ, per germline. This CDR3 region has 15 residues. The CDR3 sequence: CASSLAKVTDYEQYF. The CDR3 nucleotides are TGCGCCAGCAGCTTGGCCAAGGTGACCGACTACGAGCAGTACTTC.

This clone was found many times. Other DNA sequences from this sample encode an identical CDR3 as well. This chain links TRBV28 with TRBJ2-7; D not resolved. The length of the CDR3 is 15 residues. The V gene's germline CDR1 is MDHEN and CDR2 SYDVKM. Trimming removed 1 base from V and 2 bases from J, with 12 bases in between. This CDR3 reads CASSLSPRMAYEQYF. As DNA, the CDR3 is TGTGCCAGCAGTTTATCTCCCAGGATGGCCTACGAGCAGTACTTC.

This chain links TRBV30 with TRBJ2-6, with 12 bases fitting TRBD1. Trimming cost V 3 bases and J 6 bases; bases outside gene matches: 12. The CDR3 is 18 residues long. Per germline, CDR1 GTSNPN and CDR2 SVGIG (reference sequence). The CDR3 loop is CAWRKFPGQGAKANVLTF. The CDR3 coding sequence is TGTGCCTGGAGGAAGTTCCCGGGACAGGGGGCGAAGGCCAACGTCCTGACTTTC.

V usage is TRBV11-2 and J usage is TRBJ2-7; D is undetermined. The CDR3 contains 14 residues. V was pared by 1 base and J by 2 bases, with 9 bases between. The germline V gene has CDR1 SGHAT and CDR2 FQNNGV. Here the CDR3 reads CASSLALYPYEQYF. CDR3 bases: TGTGCCAGCAGCTTAGCACTGTACCCCTACGAGCAGTACTTC.

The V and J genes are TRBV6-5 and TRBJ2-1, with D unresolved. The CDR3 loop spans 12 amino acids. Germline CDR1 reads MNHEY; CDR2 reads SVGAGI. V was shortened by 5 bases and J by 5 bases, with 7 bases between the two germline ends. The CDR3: CASSRNNNEQFF. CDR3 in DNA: TGTGCCAGCAGTCGGAACAACAATGAGCAGTTCTTC.

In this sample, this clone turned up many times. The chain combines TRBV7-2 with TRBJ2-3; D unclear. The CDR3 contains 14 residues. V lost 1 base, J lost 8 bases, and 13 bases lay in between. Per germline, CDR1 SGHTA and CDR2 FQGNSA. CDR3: CASSLDPRQITQYF. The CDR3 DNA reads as TGTGCCAGCAGCTTAGACCCACGTCAAATTACGCAGTATTTT.

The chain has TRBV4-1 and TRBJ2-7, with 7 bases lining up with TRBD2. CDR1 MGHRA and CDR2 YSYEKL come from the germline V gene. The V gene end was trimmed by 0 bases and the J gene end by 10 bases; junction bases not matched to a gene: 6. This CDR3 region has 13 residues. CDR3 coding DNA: TGCGCCAGCAGCCAAGATTGGGGGGGAATACAGTACTTC. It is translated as CASSQDWGGIQYF.

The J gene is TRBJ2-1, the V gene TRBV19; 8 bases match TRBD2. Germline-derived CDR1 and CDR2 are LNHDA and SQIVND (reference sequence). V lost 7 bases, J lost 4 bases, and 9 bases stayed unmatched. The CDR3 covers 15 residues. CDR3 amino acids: CASKPGGATYNEQFF. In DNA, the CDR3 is TGTGCCAGTAAGCCGGGAGGGGCCACTTACAATGAGCAGTTCTTC.

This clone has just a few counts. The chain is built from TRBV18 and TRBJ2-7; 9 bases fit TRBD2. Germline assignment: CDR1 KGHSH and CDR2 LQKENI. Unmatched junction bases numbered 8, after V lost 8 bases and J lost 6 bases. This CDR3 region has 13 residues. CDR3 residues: CASGSGSGREQYF. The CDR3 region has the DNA TGTGCCAGCGGTAGCGGGAGTGGTCGCGAGCAGTACTTC.